This is a list of T cell receptor beta chains from one sample in a study of CD8+CD57+ T cells in acquired aplastic anemia. TCRdb reprocessed the reads with MiXCR, giving one entry per CDR3 protein. The sample carries approximately 81,000 distinct CDR3 sequences, around 42% recorded once. Sequencing was done on a sample of sorted CD4+, CD8+, or CD8+CD57+ T cells (not recorded which) from PBMCs. The receptors shown here come from a human donor in good health, serving as a control. Both conserved end residues are part of each CDR3. A D gene is named only where the DNA matches it firmly. Clone size is not always given. Where it is, it says once, few, many or a class for expanded clones.

abundance: few
j_gene: TRBJ2-1
d_gene: TRBD2
v_gene: TRBV20-1
CDR3nt: TGCAGTGCTAGATTCGCTAGCGGGAGGCGGGGGGGCAATGAGCAGTCCTTC
CDR3aa: CSARFASGRRGGNEQSF

abundance: -
j_gene: TRBJ2-5
d_gene: -
v_gene: TRBV4-1
CDR3nt: TGCGCCAGCAGCCAAGGCCAATCACTAGCCGTGGAGACCCAGTACTTC
CDR3aa: CASSQGQSLAVETQYF

abundance: few
j_gene: TRBJ1-1
d_gene: TRBD1
v_gene: TRBV27
CDR3nt: TGTGCCAGCAGTCTCCAGACAGGGGGGACTGAAGCTTTCTTT
CDR3aa: CASSLQTGGTEAFF

abundance: many
j_gene: TRBJ2-1
d_gene: TRBD1
v_gene: TRBV12-3/TRBV12-4
CDR3nt: TGTGCCAGCAGCCCCAGGGGGATAGCGAAAAATGAGCAGTTCTTC
CDR3aa: CASSPRGIAKNEQFF

abundance: -
j_gene: TRBJ1-4
d_gene: -
v_gene: TRBV29-1
CDR3nt: TGCAGCGCCCGGACGGGAGGGGACGAAAAACTGTTTTTT
CDR3aa: CSARTGGDEKLFF

abundance: -
j_gene: TRBJ2-7
d_gene: -
v_gene: TRBV7-7
CDR3nt: TGTGCTAGCAGCGCCCCCAGGCCCTACGAGCAGTACTTC
CDR3aa: CASSAPRPYEQYF

abundance: -
j_gene: TRBJ2-3
d_gene: -
v_gene: TRBV25-1
CDR3nt: TGTGCCAGCAGTGATGAGGGACATACGCAGTATTTT
CDR3aa: CASSDEGHTQYF

abundance: many
j_gene: TRBJ1-6
d_gene: -
v_gene: TRBV2
CDR3nt: TGTGCCAGCGGACAGCCGGAATATAATTCACCCCTCCACTTT
CDR3aa: CASGQPEYNSPLHF

abundance: few
j_gene: TRBJ2-2
d_gene: TRBD1
v_gene: TRBV2
CDR3nt: TGTGCCAGCAGTGGCGGACAGGTTAACACCGGGGAGCTGTTTTTT
CDR3aa: CASSGGQVNTGELFF

abundance: -
j_gene: TRBJ1-2
d_gene: -
v_gene: TRBV28
CDR3nt: TGTGCCAGCAGTTTAAATACCGGACCGAGGACCTATGGCTACACCTTC
CDR3aa: CASSLNTGPRTYGYTF

abundance: many
j_gene: TRBJ1-5
d_gene: -
v_gene: TRBV7-9
CDR3nt: TGTGCCAGCAGCTTAGGGTCCCAGCCCCAGCATTTT
CDR3aa: CASSLGSQPQHF

abundance: many
j_gene: TRBJ1-5
d_gene: -
v_gene: TRBV5-4
CDR3nt: TGTGCCAGCAGCTCGAAGGAGGGACTGGGGAGCAATCAGCCCCAGCATTTT
CDR3aa: CASSSKEGLGSNQPQHF

abundance: many
j_gene: TRBJ1-2
d_gene: -
v_gene: TRBV19
CDR3nt: TGTGCCAGTAGTATAAGTGACGGAGGGAGCGATGGCTACACCTTC
CDR3aa: CASSISDGGSDGYTF

abundance: -
j_gene: TRBJ1-2
d_gene: -
v_gene: TRBV29-1
CDR3nt: TGCAGCGTGGCAAAAGGCGGTAACTATGGCTACACCTTC
CDR3aa: CSVAKGGNYGYTF

abundance: -
j_gene: TRBJ1-6
d_gene: -
v_gene: TRBV27
CDR3nt: TGTGCCAGCAGTTCATTCATGAGCAGGGAGTCACCCCTCCACTTT
CDR3aa: CASSSFMSRESPLHF

abundance: few
j_gene: TRBJ1-5
d_gene: TRBD1
v_gene: TRBV25-1
CDR3nt: TGTGCCAGCAGTGGGGGACAGGGGACGAATCAGCCCCAGCATTTT
CDR3aa: CASSGGQGTNQPQHF

abundance: -
j_gene: TRBJ1-6
d_gene: TRBD1
v_gene: TRBV2
CDR3nt: TGTGCCAGCAGAGGACAGGGTCGCAATTCACCCCTCCACTTT
CDR3aa: CASRGQGRNSPLHF

abundance: few
j_gene: TRBJ2-7
d_gene: TRBD2
v_gene: TRBV5-1
CDR3nt: TGCGCCAGCAGCTTTCAGCGGGGGGCCTCGGAGCAGTACTTC
CDR3aa: CASSFQRGASEQYF

abundance: many
j_gene: TRBJ1-5
d_gene: -
v_gene: TRBV4-1
CDR3nt: TGCGCCAGCAGCCAAGATGAGGGAAGCAATCAGCCCCAGCATTTT
CDR3aa: CASSQDEGSNQPQHF

abundance: many
j_gene: TRBJ1-1
d_gene: -
v_gene: TRBV12-3/TRBV12-4
CDR3nt: TGTGCCAGCAGTAAACTAACACAATACACTGAAGCTTTCTTT
CDR3aa: CASSKLTQYTEAFF

abundance: many
j_gene: TRBJ1-1
d_gene: -
v_gene: TRBV9
CDR3nt: TGTGCTAGCAGCGTAGGGGCAGGGGAGACTGAAGCTTTCTTT
CDR3aa: CASSVGAGETEAFF

abundance: -
j_gene: TRBJ1-5
d_gene: TRBD1
v_gene: TRBV30
CDR3nt: TGTGCCTGGAAGACCGGGACAGGATTTGAACCCCAGCATTTT
CDR3aa: CAWKTGTGFEPQHF

abundance: few
j_gene: TRBJ2-3
d_gene: TRBD1
v_gene: TRBV30
CDR3nt: TGTGCCTGGAGCGCGGGACAGGGGACCACAGATACGCAGTATTTT
CDR3aa: CAWSAGQGTTDTQYF

abundance: -
j_gene: TRBJ1-1
d_gene: TRBD1
v_gene: TRBV9
CDR3nt: TGTACCAGCAGCCCCCCCCGTGGGCAGGGGGCCGCTTTCTTT
CDR3aa: CTSSPPRGQGAAFF

abundance: -
j_gene: TRBJ2-5
d_gene: -
v_gene: TRBV7-2
CDR3nt: TGTGCCAGCAGCCTGGAGGGATTAGAGACCCAGTACTTC
CDR3aa: CASSLEGLETQYF

abundance: -
j_gene: TRBJ1-6
d_gene: -
v_gene: TRBV7-2
CDR3nt: TGTGCCAGCAGCTTAGCTCAGAGCTCCTATAATTCACCCCCCCACTTT
CDR3aa: CASSLAQSSYNSPPHF

abundance: -
j_gene: TRBJ1-5
d_gene: TRBD1
v_gene: TRBV25-1
CDR3nt: TGTGCCAGCATTCGGACAGGGGGCAAACAGCCCCAGCATTTT
CDR3aa: CASIRTGGKQPQHF

abundance: many
j_gene: TRBJ1-1
d_gene: -
v_gene: TRBV12-3/TRBV12-4
CDR3nt: TGTGCCAGCAGCGTAGCTTTCTTT
CDR3aa: CASSVAFF

abundance: few
j_gene: TRBJ2-5
d_gene: -
v_gene: TRBV7-3
CDR3nt: TGTGCCAGCAGCGACGGGTTGGGGGAGACCCAGTACTTC
CDR3aa: CASSDGLGETQYF

abundance: -
j_gene: TRBJ1-2
d_gene: -
v_gene: TRBV27
CDR3nt: TGTGCCAGCCTCCCGGTTATGGGGCTCAACTATGGCTACACCTTC
CDR3aa: CASLPVMGLNYGYTF

abundance: -
j_gene: TRBJ2-3
d_gene: -
v_gene: TRBV7-8
CDR3nt: TGTGCCAGCAGCGCACTGTACACAGATACGCAGTATTTT
CDR3aa: CASSALYTDTQYF

abundance: -
j_gene: TRBJ1-1
d_gene: -
v_gene: TRBV30
CDR3nt: TGTGCCTGGAGTAGGAGCACTGAAGCTTTCTTT
CDR3aa: CAWSRSTEAFF

abundance: few
j_gene: TRBJ1-6
d_gene: -
v_gene: TRBV10-1
CDR3nt: TGCGCCATCAACTTAAAAAATAATTCACCCCTCCACTTT
CDR3aa: CAINLKNNSPLHF

abundance: once
j_gene: TRBJ2-7
d_gene: -
v_gene: TRBV19
CDR3nt: TGTGCCAGTAGTATAGGGCCAGGCTACGAGCAGTACTTC
CDR3aa: CASSIGPGYEQYF

abundance: few
j_gene: TRBJ1-5
d_gene: TRBD1
v_gene: TRBV6-1
CDR3nt: TGTGCCAGCAGCCAGGGACAGACGTCGCGGCCCCAGCATTTT
CDR3aa: CASSQGQTSRPQHF

abundance: few
j_gene: TRBJ1-2
d_gene: -
v_gene: TRBV10-3
CDR3nt: TGTGCCATCAGTGAGTCCCCGCCTTATGGCTACACCTTC
CDR3aa: CAISESPPYGYTF

abundance: -
j_gene: TRBJ1-2
d_gene: -
v_gene: TRBV12-3/TRBV12-4
CDR3nt: TGTGCCAGCAGTTTAAACAGGCAAGGAGGGCCCTATGGCTACACCTTC
CDR3aa: CASSLNRQGGPYGYTF

abundance: many
j_gene: TRBJ1-2
d_gene: -
v_gene: TRBV12-3/TRBV12-4
CDR3nt: TGTGCCAGCAGTTTAAGATCCACAGACTATGGCTACACCTTC
CDR3aa: CASSLRSTDYGYTF

abundance: few
j_gene: TRBJ2-7
d_gene: TRBD1
v_gene: TRBV27
CDR3nt: TGTGCCAGCAGGGTACAGGGGGCGGAGGAGCAGTACTTC
CDR3aa: CASRVQGAEEQYF

abundance: -
j_gene: TRBJ2-1
d_gene: -
v_gene: TRBV25-1
CDR3nt: TGTGCCAGCAGCCTCACGGGGGGCCCCTACAATGAGCAGTTCTTC
CDR3aa: CASSLTGGPYNEQFF

abundance: -
j_gene: TRBJ2-7
d_gene: TRBD2
v_gene: TRBV7-3
CDR3nt: TGTGCCAGCAGCTCCATGACTAGCGGGTCCATATCCTACGAGCAGTACTTC
CDR3aa: CASSSMTSGSISYEQYF